The 26 T cell receptor beta chains reported below all come from one sample, sequenced in a study of blood T cell repertoires in COVID-19. Data came from immunoSEQ multiplex PCR; TCRdb stores just in-frame clones and leaves some out. This sample has over 250,000 clones; roughly 80% occur once, and the top ten carry roughly 4.7%. Sequencing input: PBMCs or T cells enriched from blood (not recorded which). These receptor sequences come from a man aged 35 to 55 who had been exposed to COVID-19.

V and J are TRBV6-1 and TRBJ2-3, with 14 bases aligning to TRBD2. This CDR3 comprises 17 residues. Per the germline V gene, CDR1 is MNHNS and CDR2 is SASEGT. V shed 2 bases and J 8 bases; nucleotides not matched to a gene: 9. CDR3 region: CASSEFWGTSGSVTQYF. In nucleotides, the CDR3 is TGTGCCAGCAGTGAATTTTGGGGGACTAGCGGGAGTGTTACGCAGTATTTT.

This clone was counted only a few times. This rearrangement joins TRBV6-2 or TRBV6-3 to TRBJ2-5; TRBD2 matches at 14 bases. This CDR3 is built from 20 residues. Germline V CDR1 and CDR2: MNHEY, SVGEGT. V gave up 7 bases and J gave up 0 bases; unmatched junction bases: 16. The CDR3 DNA follows: TGTGCCAGCACCCCGACTCAGACTAGCGGGAGGGCCCTATACCAAGAGACCCAGTACTTC. Translating it yields CASTPTQTSGRALYQETQYF.

The chain joins TRBV11-2 to TRBJ2-1; D may be TRBD2 (6 bases). Germline CDR1 is SGHAT and CDR2 is FQNNGV. The CDR3 length is 15 residues. Trimming pared 3 bases from V and 7 bases from J, leaving 16 bases between. The CDR3 DNA reads as TGTGCCAGCAGCTTCTCCCGGGACTGGTTTAATGAGCAGTTCTTC. Amino acid sequence: CASSFSRDWFNEQFF.

The chain recombines TRBV27 with TRBJ2-2; TRBD2 aligns across 7 bases. CDR1 and CDR2 from the germline V gene are MNHEY and SMNVEV (reference sequence). The junction had 4 bases not matched to a gene; V was cut back by 7 bases and J by 5 bases. CDR3 length equals 13 residues. The chain's CDR3 is CASTYSGTGELFF. The CDR3 DNA reads TGTGCCAGCACCTATAGCGGGACCGGGGAGCTGTTTTTT.

This chain joins TRBV3-1 (or the pseudogene TRBV3-2) and TRBJ2-7, with 8 bases that match TRBD2. The J segment lost 9 bases and the V segment lost 6 bases, leaving 13 bases of the junction unmatched. The CDR3 loop spans 14 amino acids. From germline, CDR1 is LGHDT and CDR2 YNNKEL (reference sequence). The CDR3 is CASRESGRVRVQYF. In DNA, the CDR3 is TGTGCCAGCAGAGAGAGCGGGAGAGTGCGCGTGCAGTACTTC.

V usage is TRBV19 and J usage is TRBJ1-1, with 8 nucleotides matching TRBD1. V was clipped by 7 bases and J by 4 bases; unmatched bases: 8. In germline, CDR1 is LNHDA, CDR2 SQIVND (reference sequence). CDR3 length: 14 residues. The chain's CDR3 is CASTTRTGTTEAFF. CDR3 sequence (DNA): TGTGCCAGTACCACCCGGACAGGGACCACTGAAGCTTTCTTT.

The rearrangement links TRBV9 to TRBJ1-6, with TRBD1 as a possible D gene (6 bases). Between the trimmed V and J ends, which lost 3 bases and 9 bases, there was a span of 16 bases. CDR3 length: 15 amino acids. Germline assignment: CDR1 SGDLS and CDR2 YYNGEE. The chain's CDR3 is CASSEDPGQGSPLHF. In DNA form, the CDR3 reads TGTGCCAGCAGCGAGGATCCGGGACAAGGTTCACCCCTCCACTTT. Variable domain in full (rest from reference TRBV9 and TRBJ1-6): DSGVTQTPKHLITATGQRVTLRCSPRSGDLSVYWYQQSLDQGLQFLIQYYNGEERAKGNILERFSAQQFPDLHSELNLSSLELGDSALYFCASSEDPGQGSPLHFGNGTRLTVT.

CDR3 loop: CASSMVAGGLDTQYF. The CDR3 DNA follows: TGTGCCAGTAGTATGGTAGCGGGAGGATTAGATACGCAGTATTTT. V gene TRBV19 combines with J gene TRBJ2-3; TRBD2 matches 10 bases. The CDR3 length is 15 residues. Germline V CDR1 and CDR2: LNHDA, SQIVND (reference sequence). Trimming cost V 3 bases and J 5 bases; bases outside gene matches: 5.

The rearrangement links TRBV5-8 to TRBJ2-3; D perhaps matches TRBD2 (5 bases). V was pared by 0 bases and J by 3 bases, with 11 bases between. CDR3 length equals 15 residues. Germline lookup yields CDR1 SGHTS and CDR2 YDEGEE. CDR3: CASSLEGAETDTQYF. CDR3 nucleotide sequence: TGTGCCAGCAGCTTGGAGGGAGCGGAGACAGATACGCAGTATTTT.

This sequence joins TRBV29-1 and TRBJ2-1, with 16 bases identical to TRBD2. The ends lost 7 bases at V and 0 bases at J; junction bases unmatched: 12. This CDR3 region has 19 residues. CDR1 SQVTM and CDR2 ANQGSEA come from the germline V gene. The CDR3: CSAPVGTSGRGNSYNEQFF. CDR3 DNA sequence: TGCAGCGCCCCAGTGGGGACTAGCGGGAGGGGAAACTCCTACAATGAGCAGTTCTTC.

The chain carries TRBV27 and TRBJ2-2; 10 positions match TRBD2. Germline values: CDR1 MNHEY, CDR2 SMNVEV (reference sequence). The CDR3 runs to 15 residues. With 4 bases clipped from V and 6 bases from J, the junction kept 5 bases outside the gene matches. The CDR3: CASSWSGRAAGELFF. The CDR3 nucleotides read TGTGCCAGCAGTTGGAGCGGGAGGGCCGCCGGGGAGCTGTTTTTT.

The V and J genes are TRBV11-2 and TRBJ2-7; tentatively, D is TRBD1 (7 bases). The V end was cut by 2 bases, the J end by 7 bases, with 15 bases between. The CDR3 is 14 residues long. CDR1 is SGHAT and CDR2 is FQNNGV in the germline V gene. CDR3 DNA: TGTGCCAGCAGCTTACGACAGGGAGGATTGGAGCAGTACTTC. Amino acid sequence: CASSLRQGGLEQYF.

This clone was picked up a small number of times. The V call is TRBV5-1, the J call TRBJ2-5, with D possibly TRBD2 on 6 matching bases. V was shortened by 4 bases and J by 5 bases, with 21 bases between the two germline ends. CDR3 length: 16 amino acids. Germline CDR1 is SGHRS and CDR2 is YFSETQ. The CDR3 here is CASSGGPGTPRETQYF. CDR3 bases: TGCGCCAGCAGCGGAGGGCCCGGGACCCCACGGGAGACCCAGTACTTC. Full variable domain (remainder filled in from reference TRBV5-1 and TRBJ2-5): KAGVTQTPRYLIKTRGQQVTLSCSPISGHRSVSWYQQTPGQGLQFLFEYFSETQRNKGNFPGRFSGRQFSNSRSEMNVSTLELGDSALYLCASSGGPGTPRETQYFGPGTRLLVL.

A few counts support this clone. The chain employs TRBV4-1 and TRBJ2-1; 14 nucleotides line up with TRBD2. The length of the CDR3 is 17 residues. Per the germline V gene, CDR1 is MGHRA and CDR2 is YSYEKL. V lost 2 bases, J lost 7 bases, and 7 bases stayed unmatched. DNA for the CDR3: TGCGCCAGCAGCCAACTCGCCGGGACTAGCGGGAGAAATGAGCAGTTCTTC. This encodes CASSQLAGTSGRNEQFF.

The chain couples TRBV9 to TRBJ1-1; possible D gene TRBD1, 6 bases. Germline V CDR1 and CDR2: SGDLS, YYNGEE. This CDR3 spans 13 amino acids. V was pared by 10 bases and J by 3 bases, with 16 bases between. CDR3 sequence: CASGGRYDTEAFF. The CDR3 nucleotides read TGTGCCTCGGGGGGGCGGTACGACACTGAAGCTTTCTTT.

This rearrangement joins TRBV27 to TRBJ1-2, with D perhaps matching TRBD1 (5 bases). This CDR3 comprises 16 residues. The V gene's germline CDR1 is MNHEY and CDR2 SMNVEV (reference sequence). Trimming took 2 bases from V and 5 from J, leaving 18 bases between them. Here the CDR3 reads CASSLPRRGAVYGYTF. In DNA, the CDR3 is TGTGCCAGCAGTTTACCCCGACGCGGGGCGGTTTATGGCTACACCTTC.

The gene calls are TRBV5-6 and TRBJ1-4; a weak D match, TRBD1 (5 bases). CDR3 size: 15 residues. Germline V gene lookup returns CDR1 SGHDT and CDR2 YYEEEE. Trimming removed 4 bases at V and 4 bases at J, with 14 bases between. CDR3 sequence: CASSGPRQRNEKLFF. CDR3 in DNA: TGTGCCAGCAGCGGACCCCGACAGCGTAATGAAAAACTGTTTTTT. The whole variable domain, remainder taken from reference TRBV5-6 and TRBJ1-4, is DAGVTQSPTHLIKTRGQQVTLRCSPKSGHDTVSWYQQALGQGPQFIFQYYEEEERQRGNFPDRFSGHQFPNYSSELNVNALLLGDSALYLCASSGPRQRNEKLFFGSGTQLSVL.

The V gene is TRBV5-4, the J gene TRBJ1-6, with 10 bases that match TRBD1. The CDR3 is 15 residues long. CDR1 SGHNT and CDR2 YYREEE come from the germline V gene (reference sequence). V was clipped by 2 bases and J by 8 bases; unmatched bases: 4. The CDR3: CASSLSGTGDSPLHF. The CDR3 DNA reads TGTGCCAGCAGCTTATCCGGGACAGGGGATTCACCCCTCCACTTT.

The CDR3 DNA is TGTGCCAGCAGCTTAACAGGGGGCAATGACTATGGCTACACCTTC. It is translated as CASSLTGGNDYGYTF. The V gene is TRBV7-3, the J gene TRBJ1-2, with 7 bases identical to TRBD1. With 0 bases clipped from V and 3 bases from J, the junction kept 4 bases outside the gene matches. Per the germline V gene, CDR1 is SGHTA and CDR2 is FQGTGA. The CDR3 runs to 15 residues.

In its sample, this clone was seen a few times. V usage is TRBV5-1 and J usage is TRBJ2-1; 7 positions agree with TRBD2. CDR3 length: 15 amino acids. CDR1 and CDR2 from the germline V gene are SGHRS and YFSETQ. V lost 0 bases to trimming and J lost 6 bases; unmatched junction nucleotides: 6. This CDR3 is CASSLAAGVINEQFF. The CDR3 coding sequence is TGCGCCAGCAGCTTGGCGGCGGGAGTAATCAATGAGCAGTTCTTC.

This chain joins TRBV2 and TRBJ2-7; tentative D call: TRBD2 (6 bases). V dropped 1 base and J dropped 2 bases, with 12 bases sitting between them. Germline V gene data show CDR1 as SNHLY and CDR2 as FYNNEI. The CDR3 consists of 15 residues. The CDR3 nucleotides are TGTGCCAGCAGTGAAGGTCGGGGAGGTCCCTACGAGCAGTACTTC. This translates into CASSEGRGGPYEQYF.

The chain employs TRBV19 and TRBJ1-2, with TRBD1 matching over 9 bases. The germline V gene encodes CDR1 LNHDA and CDR2 SQIVND (reference sequence). V shed 7 bases and J 8 bases; nucleotides not matched to a gene: 5. This CDR3 contains 12 residues. CDR3 DNA: TGTGCCAGTATCGGGACAGGGCCAGGCTACACCTTC. This sequence encodes CASIGTGPGYTF.

This chain uses TRBV27 with TRBJ2-3; the match to TRBD2 covers 9 bases. CDR1 and CDR2 (germline): MNHEY, SMNVEV (reference sequence). This CDR3 has 16 residues. V dropped 8 bases and J dropped 3; count of bases not matched to a gene: 12. The CDR3 region has the DNA TGTGCCAGCCAAACAGGGCTAGCGGGAACTACAGATACGCAGTATTTT. It codes for CASQTGLAGTTDTQYF.

The chain combines TRBV6-5 with TRBJ2-7, with D possibly TRBD2 on 5 matching bases. Between the trimmed V and J ends, which lost 6 bases and 4 bases, there was a span of 19 bases. CDR3 size: 15 residues. In germline, CDR1 is MNHEY, CDR2 SVGAGI. CDR3 region: CASRIGPLASYEQYF. The DNA for the CDR3 is TGTGCCAGCAGGATAGGGCCCCTAGCTTCTTACGAGCAGTACTTC.

The chain is built from TRBV16 and TRBJ1-2, with D possibly matching TRBD1 (6 bases). Trimming pared 1 base from V and 0 bases from J, leaving 18 bases between. Per germline, CDR1 KGHSY and CDR2 FQNENV. The CDR3 sequence is 18 residues long. The CDR3: CASSQYSNIGQTNYGYTF. The CDR3 region has the DNA TGTGCCAGCAGCCAATACTCGAATATAGGACAGACTAACTATGGCTACACCTTC. Filled out from reference TRBV16 and TRBJ1-2, the complete variable domain reads GEEVAQTPKHLVRGEGQKAKLYCAPIKGHSYVFWYQQVLKNEFKFLISFQNENVFDETGMPKERFSAKCLPNSPCSLEIQATKLEDSAVYFCASSQYSNIGQTNYGYTFGSGTRLTVV.

The V call is TRBV9, the J call TRBJ1-2; the D is unclear. The CDR3 consists of 14 residues. Deletions cut 3 bases from V and 8 bases from J, with 17 bases between. Germline values: CDR1 SGDLS, CDR2 YYNGEE. For the CDR3, the DNA is TGTGCCAGCAGCGGACAAGATTTCCTCTTAGGCTACACCTTC. Translated: CASSGQDFLLGYTF.